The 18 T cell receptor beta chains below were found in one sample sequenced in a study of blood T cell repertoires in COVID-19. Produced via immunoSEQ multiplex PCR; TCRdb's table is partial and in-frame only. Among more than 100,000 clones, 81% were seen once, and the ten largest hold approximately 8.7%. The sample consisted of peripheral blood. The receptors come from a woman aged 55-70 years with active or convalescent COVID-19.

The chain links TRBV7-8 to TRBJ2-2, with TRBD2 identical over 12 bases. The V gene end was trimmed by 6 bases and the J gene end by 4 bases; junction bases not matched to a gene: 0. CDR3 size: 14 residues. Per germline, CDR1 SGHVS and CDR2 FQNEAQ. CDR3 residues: CASRLAGGTGELFF. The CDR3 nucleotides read TGTGCCAGCAGACTAGCGGGAGGCACCGGGGAGCTGTTTTTT.

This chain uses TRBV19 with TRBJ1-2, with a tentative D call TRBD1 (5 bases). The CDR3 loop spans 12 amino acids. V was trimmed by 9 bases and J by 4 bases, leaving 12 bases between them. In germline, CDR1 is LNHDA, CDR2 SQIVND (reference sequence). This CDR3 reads CASLTGPYGYTF. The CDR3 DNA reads TGTGCCAGCCTCACAGGACCCTATGGCTACACCTTC.

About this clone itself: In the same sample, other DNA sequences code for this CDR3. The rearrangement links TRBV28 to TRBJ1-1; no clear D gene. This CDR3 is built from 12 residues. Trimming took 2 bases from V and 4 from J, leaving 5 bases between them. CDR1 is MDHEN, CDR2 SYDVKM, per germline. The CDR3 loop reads CASSLEVTEAFF. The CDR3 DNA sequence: TGTGCCAGCAGTTTAGAGGTCACTGAAGCTTTCTTT.

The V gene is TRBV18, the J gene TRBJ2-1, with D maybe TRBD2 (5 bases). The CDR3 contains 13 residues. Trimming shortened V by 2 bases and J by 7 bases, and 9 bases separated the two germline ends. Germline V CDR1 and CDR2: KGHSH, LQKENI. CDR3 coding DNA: TGTGCCAGCTCACCATCGGGCGGGAATGAGCAGTTCTTC. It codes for CASSPSGGNEQFF.

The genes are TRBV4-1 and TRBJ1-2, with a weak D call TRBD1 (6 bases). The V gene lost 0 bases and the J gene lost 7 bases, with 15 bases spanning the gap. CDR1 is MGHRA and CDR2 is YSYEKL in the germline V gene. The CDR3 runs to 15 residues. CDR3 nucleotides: TGCGCCAGCAGCCAAGAACGGACAGCCTACAGTGGCTACACCTTC. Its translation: CASSQERTAYSGYTF.

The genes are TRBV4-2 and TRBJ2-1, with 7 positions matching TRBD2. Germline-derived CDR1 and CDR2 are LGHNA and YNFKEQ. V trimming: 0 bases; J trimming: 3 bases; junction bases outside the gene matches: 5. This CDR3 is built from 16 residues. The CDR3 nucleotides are TGTGCCAGCAGCCAAGAGGGAGGGAACAGCTACAATGAGCAGTTCTTC. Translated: CASSQEGGNSYNEQFF.

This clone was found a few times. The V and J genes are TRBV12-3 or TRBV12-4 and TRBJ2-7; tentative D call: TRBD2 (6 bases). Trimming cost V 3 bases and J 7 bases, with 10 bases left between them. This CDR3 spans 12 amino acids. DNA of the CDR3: TGTGCCAGCAGTTTTTCAAGCGGGGAGCAGTACGTC. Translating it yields CASSFSSGEQYV.

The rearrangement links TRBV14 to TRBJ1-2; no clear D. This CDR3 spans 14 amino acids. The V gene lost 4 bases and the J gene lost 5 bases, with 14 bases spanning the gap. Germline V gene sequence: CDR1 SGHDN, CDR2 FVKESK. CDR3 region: CASSPRLRGYGYTF. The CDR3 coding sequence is TGTGCCAGCAGCCCTCGGCTCCGGGGTTATGGCTACACCTTC.

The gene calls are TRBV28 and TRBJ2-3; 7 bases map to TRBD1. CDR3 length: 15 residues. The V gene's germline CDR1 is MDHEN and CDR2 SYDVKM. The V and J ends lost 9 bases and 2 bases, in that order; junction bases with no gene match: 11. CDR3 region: CASEKPGQLTDTQYF. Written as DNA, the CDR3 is TGTGCCAGTGAAAAACCGGGACAGCTCACAGATACGCAGTATTTT.

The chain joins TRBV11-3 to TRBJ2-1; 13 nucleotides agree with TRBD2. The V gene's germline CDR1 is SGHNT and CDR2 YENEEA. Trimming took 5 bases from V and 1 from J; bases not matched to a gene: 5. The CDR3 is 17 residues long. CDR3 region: CASSRGLAGESYNEQFF. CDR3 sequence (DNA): TGTGCCAGCAGCCGAGGACTAGCGGGAGAGTCCTACAATGAGCAGTTCTTC. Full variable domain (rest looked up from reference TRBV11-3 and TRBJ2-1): EAGVVQSPRYKIIEKKQPVAFWCNPISGHNTLYWYLQNLGQGPELLIRYENEEAVDDSQLPKDRFSAERLKGVDSTLKIQPAELGDSAVYLCASSRGLAGESYNEQFFGPGTRLTVL.

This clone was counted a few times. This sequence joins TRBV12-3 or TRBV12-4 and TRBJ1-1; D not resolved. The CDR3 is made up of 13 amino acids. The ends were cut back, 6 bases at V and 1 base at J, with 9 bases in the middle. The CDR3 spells CASSRGWNTEAFF. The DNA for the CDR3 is TGTGCCAGCAGCAGAGGGTGGAACACTGAAGCTTTCTTT.

The CDR3 reads CASSTRTGAGEQYF. The CDR3 DNA reads as TGTGCCAGCAGTACACGGACAGGGGCTGGCGAGCAGTACTTC. The genes are TRBV6-5 and TRBJ2-7, with 9 bases aligning to TRBD1. This CDR3 contains 14 residues. V shed 5 bases and J 6 bases; nucleotides not matched to a gene: 8. Germline CDR1 reads MNHEY; CDR2 reads SVGAGI.

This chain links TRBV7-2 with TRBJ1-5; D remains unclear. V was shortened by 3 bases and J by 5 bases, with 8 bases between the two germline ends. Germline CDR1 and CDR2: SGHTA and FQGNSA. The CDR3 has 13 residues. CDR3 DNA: TGTGCCAGCAGCTTCGACACCCATCAGCCCCAGCATTTT. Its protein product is CASSFDTHQPQHF.

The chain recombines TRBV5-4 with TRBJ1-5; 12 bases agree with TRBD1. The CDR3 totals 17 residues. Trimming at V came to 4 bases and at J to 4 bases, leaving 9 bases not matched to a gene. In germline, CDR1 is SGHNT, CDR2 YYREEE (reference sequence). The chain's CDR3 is CASSRRDRGRRNQPQHF. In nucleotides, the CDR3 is TGTGCCAGCAGCAGGAGGGACAGGGGGCGACGTAATCAGCCCCAGCATTTT.

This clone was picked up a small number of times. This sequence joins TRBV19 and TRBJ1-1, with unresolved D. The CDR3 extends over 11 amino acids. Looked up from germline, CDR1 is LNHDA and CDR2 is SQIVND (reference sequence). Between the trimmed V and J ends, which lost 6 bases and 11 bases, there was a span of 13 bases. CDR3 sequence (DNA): TGTGCCAGTAGATCAGTGGAGGCGGCTTTCTTT. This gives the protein CASRSVEAAFF. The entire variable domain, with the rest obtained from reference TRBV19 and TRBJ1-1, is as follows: DGGITQSPKYLFRKEGQNVTLSCEQNLNHDAMYWYRQDPGQGLRLIYYSQIVNDFQKGDIAEGYSVSREKKESFPLTVTSAQKNPTAFYLCASRSVEAAFFGQGTRLTVV.

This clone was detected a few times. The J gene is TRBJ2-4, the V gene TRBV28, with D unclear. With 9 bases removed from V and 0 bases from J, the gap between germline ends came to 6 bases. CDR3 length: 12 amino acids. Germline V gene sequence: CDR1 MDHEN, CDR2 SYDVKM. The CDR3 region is CASSLAKNIQYF. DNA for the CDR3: TGTGCCAGTTCCCTAGCCAAAAACATTCAGTACTTC.

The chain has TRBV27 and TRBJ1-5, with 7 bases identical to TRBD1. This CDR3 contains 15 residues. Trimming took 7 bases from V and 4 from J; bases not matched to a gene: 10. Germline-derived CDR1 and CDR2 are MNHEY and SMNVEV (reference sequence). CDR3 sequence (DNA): TGTGCCAGCAAACGGGACAGAAAATTTAATCAGCCCCAGCATTTT. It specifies CASKRDRKFNQPQHF.

The DNA for the CDR3 is TGTGCCACTGAAGGGGACAGGGGGCAAGTCGCTGAAGCTTTCTTT. It specifies CATEGDRGQVAEAFF. V gene TRBV2 combines with J gene TRBJ1-1, with TRBD1 identical over 12 bases. Losses at the gene ends were 10 bases for V and 6 bases for J; bases not matched to a gene: 12. The CDR3 sequence is 15 residues long. The germline CDR1 and CDR2 sequences are SNHLY and FYNNEI.